The 9 T cell receptor beta chains below were found in one sample sequenced in a study of naive and memory T cell subsets. The beta constant-region primer was an equimolar mix of two oligonucleotides covering TRBC1 and TRBC2. Ligated cDNA was amplified by four rounds of PCR with nested alpha and beta constant-region primers and SP2. TCRdb redid the calling of the UMI-ligation and nested PCR reads with MiXCR, one entry per CDR3 protein. The table shows some 31,000 distinct CDR3 sequences, with about 18% occurring only once. The sequenced sample was effector memory CD4+ T cells from blood. Stated subset: effector memory, CD45RA- CD27-. The source is a human donor in good health.

The chain carries TRBV2 and TRBJ2-1; 10 bases are a match to TRBD2. Trimming at V came to 7 bases and at J to 2 bases, leaving 8 bases not matched to a gene. CDR1 and CDR2 (germline): SNHLY, FYNNEI. The CDR3 has 16 amino acids. In DNA form, the CDR3 reads TGTGCCAGCACGGGGACTAGCGTTATCCCCTACAATGAGCAGTTCTTC. It translates to CASTGTSVIPYNEQFF.

The rearrangement uses TRBV7-6 and TRBJ2-7; D might be TRBD2 (5 bases). The CDR3 covers 13 residues. Trimming shortened V by 6 bases and J by 0 bases, and 9 bases separated the two germline ends. The germline V gene encodes CDR1 SGHVS and CDR2 FNYEAQ. For the CDR3, the DNA is TGTGCCAGCAGTTACAGCGGCTCCTACGAGCAGTACTTC. It specifies CASSYSGSYEQYF.

V usage is TRBV5-1 and J usage is TRBJ1-1; 7 nucleotides line up with TRBD1. The CDR3 runs 14 residues. The V gene's germline CDR1 is SGHRS and CDR2 YFSETQ. The V and J ends lost 5 bases and 4 bases, in that order; junction bases with no gene match: 8. CDR3 coding DNA: TGCGCCAGCAGTCCGACAGGGAGGGCCACTGAAGCTTTCTTT. Translation gives CASSPTGRATEAFF.

In its sample, this clonotype was seen a few times. The chain links TRBV7-9 to TRBJ1-1; 10 bases align to TRBD1. V gave up 4 bases and J gave up 6 bases; unmatched junction bases: 8. This CDR3 has 15 amino acids. The V gene's germline CDR1 is SEHNR and CDR2 FQNEAQ (reference sequence). In DNA, the CDR3 is TGTGCCAGCAGCTCGGGACAGGGGATGATGGCTGAAGCTTTCTTT. It is translated as CASSSGQGMMAEAFF.

This clonotype is labeled large. The chain links TRBV2 to TRBJ1-5; the D is unclear. Deletions cut 7 bases from V and 5 bases from J, with 12 bases between. The CDR3 extends over 13 amino acids. From germline, CDR1 is SNHLY and CDR2 FYNNEI. The CDR3 coding sequence is TGTGCCAGCATTAAAGACCCTCATCAGCCCCAGCATTTT. Its protein product is CASIKDPHQPQHF.

This clonotype was recorded at least ten times. The chain carries TRBV5-4 and TRBJ2-5; D not certain. The V and J ends lost 5 bases and 2 bases respectively, with 13 bases between them. Germline lookup yields CDR1 SGHNT and CDR2 YYREEE (reference sequence). This CDR3 has 14 amino acids. In DNA, the CDR3 is TGTGCCAGCAGATCCTCCCCAAATCAAGAGACCCAGTACTTC. Protein product: CASRSSPNQETQYF.

This clonotype was seen ten or more times. This sequence joins TRBV24-1 and TRBJ2-1; TRBD2 aligns across 13 bases. With V trimmed by 3 bases and J by 8 bases, 9 bases remained unmatched. Germline V lookup: CDR1 KGHDR, CDR2 SFDVKD. CDR3 length: 17 residues. CDR3 sequence (DNA): TGTGCCACCAGTGATCCGGGACTAGCGGGAAATAGGTATGAGCAGTTCTTC. It yields the protein CATSDPGLAGNRYEQFF.

This rearrangement joins TRBV28 to TRBJ2-1, with D possibly matching TRBD1 (5 bases). CDR3 length equals 14 residues. CDR1 and CDR2 (germline): MDHEN, SYDVKM. The V and J ends lost 6 bases and 6 bases respectively, with 15 bases between them. The DNA for the CDR3 is TGTGCCAGCAGACCTTCAGGGAAAGCCAATGAGCAGTTCTTC. This gives the protein CASRPSGKANEQFF.

CDR3 amino acids: CARGGTGQSSGANVLTF. As DNA, the CDR3 is TGTGCCAGGGGGGGTACAGGCCAGAGCTCTGGGGCCAACGTCCTGACTTTC. The chain links TRBV11-2 to TRBJ2-6, with D tentatively TRBD2 (6 bases). Trimming removed 9 bases at V and 0 bases at J, with 18 bases between. Germline values: CDR1 SGHAT, CDR2 FQNNGV. The CDR3 is 17 amino acids.